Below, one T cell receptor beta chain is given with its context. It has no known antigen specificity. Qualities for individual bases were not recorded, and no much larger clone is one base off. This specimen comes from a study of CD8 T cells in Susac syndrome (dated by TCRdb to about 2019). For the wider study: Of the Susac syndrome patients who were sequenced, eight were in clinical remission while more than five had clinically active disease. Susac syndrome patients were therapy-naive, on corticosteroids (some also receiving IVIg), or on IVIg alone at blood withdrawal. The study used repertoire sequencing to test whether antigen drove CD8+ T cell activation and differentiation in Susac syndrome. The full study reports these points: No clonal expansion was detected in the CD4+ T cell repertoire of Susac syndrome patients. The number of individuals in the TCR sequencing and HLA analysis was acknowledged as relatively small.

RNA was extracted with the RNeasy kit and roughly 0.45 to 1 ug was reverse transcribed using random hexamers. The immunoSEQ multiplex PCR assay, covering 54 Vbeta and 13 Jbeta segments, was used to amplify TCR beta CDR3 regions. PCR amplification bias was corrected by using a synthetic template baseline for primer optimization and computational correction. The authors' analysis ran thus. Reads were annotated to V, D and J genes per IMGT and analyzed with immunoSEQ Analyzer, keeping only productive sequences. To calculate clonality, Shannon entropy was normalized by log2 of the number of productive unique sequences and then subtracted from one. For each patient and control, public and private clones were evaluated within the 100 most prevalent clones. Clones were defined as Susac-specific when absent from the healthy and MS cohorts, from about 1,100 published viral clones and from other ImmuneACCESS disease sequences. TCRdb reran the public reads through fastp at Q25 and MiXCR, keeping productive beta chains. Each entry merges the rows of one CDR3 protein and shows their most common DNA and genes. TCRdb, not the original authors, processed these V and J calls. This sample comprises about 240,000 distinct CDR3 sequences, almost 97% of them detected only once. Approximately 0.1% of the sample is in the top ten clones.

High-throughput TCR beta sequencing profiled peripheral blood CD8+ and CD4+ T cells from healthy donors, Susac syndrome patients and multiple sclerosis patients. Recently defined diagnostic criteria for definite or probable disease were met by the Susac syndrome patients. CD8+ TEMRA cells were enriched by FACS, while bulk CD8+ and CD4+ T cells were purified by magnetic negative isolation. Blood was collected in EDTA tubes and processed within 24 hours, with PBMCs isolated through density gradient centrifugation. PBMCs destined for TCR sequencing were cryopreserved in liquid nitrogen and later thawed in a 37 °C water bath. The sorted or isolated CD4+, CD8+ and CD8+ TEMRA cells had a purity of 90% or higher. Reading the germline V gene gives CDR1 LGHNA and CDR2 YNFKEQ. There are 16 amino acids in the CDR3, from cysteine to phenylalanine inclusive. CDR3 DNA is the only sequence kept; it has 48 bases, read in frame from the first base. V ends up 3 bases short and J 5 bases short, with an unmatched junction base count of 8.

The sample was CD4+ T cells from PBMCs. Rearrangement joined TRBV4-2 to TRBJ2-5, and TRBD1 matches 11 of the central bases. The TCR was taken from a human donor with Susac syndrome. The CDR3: CASSQRTGGAMETQYF. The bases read TGTGCCAGCAGCCAGAGGACAGGGGGCGCCATGGAGACCCAGTACTTC.